This record concerns one TCR beta chain sequence. The data are from a study of shared T cell receptors in the human thymus. Trimming shortened V by 4 bases and J by 1 base, and 20 bases separated the two germline ends. Germline CDR1 and CDR2: SGHKS and YYEKEE (reference sequence). The CDR3 runs 17 residues. TCRdb's table, derived via immunoSEQ multiplex PCR, lists solely in-frame clones and lacks some. The sample lists approximately 730,000 clones, approximately 85% seen once, with more than 0.01% in the top ten. The data also belong to a second study, concerning human thymus T cells. Per that study: Thymic material originated from resections removed in the course of corrective heart surgery.

The chain recombines TRBV5-5 with TRBJ2-5, with D perhaps matching TRBD1 (7 bases). Sequencing was performed on thymocytes. This clonotype was obtained from a girl under two years old with a congenital heart defect. CDR3 coding DNA: TGTGCCAGCAGCCTCCTTGGGGGGACAGCCTTCCAAGAGACCCAGTACTTC. Its protein product is CASSLLGGTAFQETQYF.